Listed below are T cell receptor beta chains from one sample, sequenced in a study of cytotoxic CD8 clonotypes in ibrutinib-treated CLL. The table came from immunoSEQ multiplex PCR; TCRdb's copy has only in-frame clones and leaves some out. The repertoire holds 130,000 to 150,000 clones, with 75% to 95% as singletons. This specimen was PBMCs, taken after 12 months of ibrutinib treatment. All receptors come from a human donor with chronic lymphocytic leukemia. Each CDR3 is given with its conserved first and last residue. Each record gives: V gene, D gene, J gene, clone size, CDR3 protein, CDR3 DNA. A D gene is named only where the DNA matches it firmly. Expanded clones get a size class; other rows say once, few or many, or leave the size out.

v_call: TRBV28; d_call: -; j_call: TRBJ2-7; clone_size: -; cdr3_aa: CASNIGGTLNEQYF; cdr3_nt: TGTGCCAGCAACATTGGGGGGACACTCAACGAGCAGTACTTC
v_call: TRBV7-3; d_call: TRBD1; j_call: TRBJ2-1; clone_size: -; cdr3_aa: CASSLGQGKFF; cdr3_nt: TGTGCCAGCAGCCTTGGACAGGGAAAGTTCTTC
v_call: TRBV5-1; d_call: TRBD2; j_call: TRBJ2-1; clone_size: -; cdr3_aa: CASSSPPGLAVREQFF; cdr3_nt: TGCGCCAGCAGCTCGCCACCGGGACTAGCGGTCCGCGAGCAGTTCTTC
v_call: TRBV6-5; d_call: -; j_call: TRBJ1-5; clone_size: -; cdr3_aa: CASRIRGNQPQHF; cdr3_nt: TGTGCCAGCAGGATTCGGGGGAATCAGCCCCAGCATTTT
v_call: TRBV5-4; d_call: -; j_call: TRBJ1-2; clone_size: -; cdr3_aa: CASSVGGDYGYTF; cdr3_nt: TGTGCCAGCAGCGTGGGTGGGGATTATGGCTACACCTTC
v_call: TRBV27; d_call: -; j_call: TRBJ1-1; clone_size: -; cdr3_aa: CASSLSLGVKTEAFF; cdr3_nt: TGTGCCAGCAGTTTATCGCTGGGGGTTAAGACTGAAGCTTTCTTT
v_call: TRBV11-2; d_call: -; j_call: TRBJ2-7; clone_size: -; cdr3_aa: CASSLVQDDYEQYF; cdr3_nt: TGTGCCAGCAGCTTAGTACAGGATGACTACGAGCAGTACTTC
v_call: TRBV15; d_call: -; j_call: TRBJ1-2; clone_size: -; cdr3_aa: CATSRDYGGSIGYGYTF; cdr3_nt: TGTGCCACCAGCAGAGATTATGGGGGCTCCATTGGCTATGGCTACACCTTC
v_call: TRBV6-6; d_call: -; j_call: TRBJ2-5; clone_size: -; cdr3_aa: CASSVGGATQYF; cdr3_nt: TGTGCCAGCTCGGTCGGGGGCGCGACCCAGTACTTC
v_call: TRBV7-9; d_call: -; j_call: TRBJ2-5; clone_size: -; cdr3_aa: CASSFPGTYEETQYF; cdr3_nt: TGTGCCAGCAGCTTTCCCGGGACTTACGAAGAGACCCAGTACTTC
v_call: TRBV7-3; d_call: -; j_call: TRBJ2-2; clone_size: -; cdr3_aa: CASSFGLGELFF; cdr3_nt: TGTGCCAGCAGCTTCGGCCTGGGGGAGCTGTTTTTT
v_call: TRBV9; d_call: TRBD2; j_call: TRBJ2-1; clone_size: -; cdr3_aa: CASSAKLAGSEQFF; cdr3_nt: TGTGCCAGCAGCGCTAAACTAGCGGGAAGTGAGCAGTTCTTC
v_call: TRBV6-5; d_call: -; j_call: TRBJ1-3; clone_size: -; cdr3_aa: CASTRGSGNTIYF; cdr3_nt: TGTGCCAGCACCAGGGGTTCTGGAAACACCATATATTTT
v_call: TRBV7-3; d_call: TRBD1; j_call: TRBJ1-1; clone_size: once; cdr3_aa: CASSSGQGRSAFF; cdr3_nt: TGTGCCAGCAGCTCCGGACAGGGGAGGTCTGCTTTCTTT
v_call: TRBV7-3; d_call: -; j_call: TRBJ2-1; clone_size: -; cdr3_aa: CASSPTFGLTTPEQFF; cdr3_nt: TGTGCCAGCAGCCCGACTTTCGGGCTCACAACACCTGAGCAGTTCTTC
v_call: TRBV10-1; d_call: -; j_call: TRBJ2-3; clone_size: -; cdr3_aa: CASSVGGEDTQYF; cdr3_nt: TGCGCCAGCAGTGTTGGCGGGGAAGATACGCAGTATTTT
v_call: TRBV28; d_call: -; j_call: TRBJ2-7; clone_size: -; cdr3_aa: CATQASAYEQYF; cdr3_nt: TGTGCCACCCAAGCCAGCGCCTACGAGCAGTACTTC
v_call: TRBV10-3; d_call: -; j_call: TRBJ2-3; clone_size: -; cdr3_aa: CAISGGGADTQYF; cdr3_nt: TGTGCCATCAGTGGGGGAGGTGCAGATACGCAGTATTTT
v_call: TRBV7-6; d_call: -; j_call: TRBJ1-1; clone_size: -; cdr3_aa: CASSRRTDNTEAFF; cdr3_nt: TGTGCCAGCAGCCGCCGGACAGATAACACTGAAGCTTTCTTT
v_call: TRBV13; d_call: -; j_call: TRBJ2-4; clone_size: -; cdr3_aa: CASSFSGGDIQYF; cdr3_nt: TGTGCCAGCAGCTTTTCAGGGGGGGACATTCAGTACTTC
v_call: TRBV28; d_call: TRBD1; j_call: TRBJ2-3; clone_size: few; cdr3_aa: CASSEGGTGDDTQYF; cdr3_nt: TGTGCCAGCAGTGAAGGGGGGACAGGGGACGATACGCAGTATTTT
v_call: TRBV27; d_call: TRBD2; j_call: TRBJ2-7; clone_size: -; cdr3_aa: CASSISSGRAYEQYF; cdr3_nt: TGTGCCAGCAGTATCAGTAGCGGGAGAGCCTACGAGCAGTACTTC
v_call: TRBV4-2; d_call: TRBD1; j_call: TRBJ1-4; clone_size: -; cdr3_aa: CASSQGVVGTGTRIAEKLFF; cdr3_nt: TGTGCCAGCAGCCAAGGAGTTGTTGGGACAGGGACAAGAATCGCTGAAAAACTGTTTTTT
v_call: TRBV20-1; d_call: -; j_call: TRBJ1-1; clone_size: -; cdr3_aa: CSATVNTEAFF; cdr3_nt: TGCAGTGCTACTGTAAACACTGAAGCTTTCTTT
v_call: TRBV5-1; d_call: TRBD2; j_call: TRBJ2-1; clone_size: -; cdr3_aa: CASGRESNEQFF; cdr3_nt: TGCGCCAGCGGGAGGGAGTCTAATGAGCAGTTCTTC
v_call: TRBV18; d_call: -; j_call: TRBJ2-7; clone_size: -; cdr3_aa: CASSPDSYEQYF; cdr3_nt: TGTGCCAGCTCACCAGACAGCTACGAGCAGTACTTC
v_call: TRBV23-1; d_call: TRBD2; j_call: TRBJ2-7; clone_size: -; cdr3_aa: CASSQSGLAGGRWTHEQYF; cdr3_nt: TGCGCCAGCAGTCAAAGCGGACTAGCGGGAGGGCGTTGGACGCACGAGCAGTACTTC
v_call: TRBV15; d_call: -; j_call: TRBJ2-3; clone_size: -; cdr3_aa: CATSPPSLMADTQYF; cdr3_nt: TGTGCCACCAGCCCACCTTCCCTAATGGCAGATACGCAGTATTTT
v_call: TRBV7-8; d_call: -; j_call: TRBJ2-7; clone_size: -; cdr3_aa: CASSLGRYEQYF; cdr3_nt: TGTGCCAGCAGCTTGGGCCGCTACGAGCAGTACTTC